This is a list of T cell receptor beta chains from one sample in a study of PD-L1 blockade in urothelial cancer. Measured with immunoSEQ multiplex PCR; TCRdb has only the in-frame clones, and not every one. The sample carries about 39,000 clones, approximately 90% recorded once. Sequences were derived from PBMCs, sampled around atezolizumab (anti-PD-L1) treatment. The receptors come from a man between 60 and 70 years old with urothelial cancer. The CDR3 runs from the conserved cysteine through the conserved F or W. The D gene is left open where the match is weak. Only part of the rows carry a size: once, few, many, or a class if the clone is expanded.

J,size,V,D,DNA,CDR3
TRBJ2-7,.,TRBV7-2,.,TGTGCCACCGAGGGGGACTACTCCTACGAGCAGTACTTC,CATEGDYSYEQYF
TRBJ2-7,.,TRBV5-1,TRBD2,TGCGCCAGCAGCCTACAAGCGGGAGACTACGAGCAGTACTTC,CASSLQAGDYEQYF
TRBJ2-7,.,TRBV14,TRBD1,TGTGCCAGCAGCCCACAGGGGGCGCGGGCCTACGAGCAGTACTTC,CASSPQGARAYEQYF
TRBJ2-7,.,TRBV27,TRBD2,TGTGCCAGCAGATCCCGACTAGCGGGAGCCGAGCAGTACTTC,CASRSRLAGAEQYF
TRBJ1-5,.,TRBV5-8,TRBD1,TGTGCCAGCAGCGCAAGACAGGGTCGGAATCGCAATCAGCCCCAGCATTTT,CASSARQGRNRNQPQHF
TRBJ2-3,.,TRBV11-2,.,TGTGCCAGCAGCTTAGGGTCGGGAGTGAATGCGCAGTATTTT,CASSLGSGVNAQYF
TRBJ2-7,.,TRBV28,.,TGTGCCAGCAGTTTAAGGGCCAGGGTTTTCTACGAGCAGTACTTC,CASSLRARVFYEQYF
TRBJ2-7,.,TRBV11-3,TRBD2,TGTGCCAGCAGCGAAACTAGACTAGCGGGGGGAGGGGACGAGCAGTACTTC,CASSETRLAGGGDEQYF
TRBJ2-5,.,TRBV7-3,.,TGTGCCAGCAGCCAGCTTACGGGAGAGACCCAGTACTTC,CASSQLTGETQYF
TRBJ2-2,.,TRBV29-1,.,TGCAGCGTTGAAGGGGAGGCCAATCCCGGGGAGCTGTTTTTT,CSVEGEANPGELFF
TRBJ2-5,.,TRBV9,.,TGTGCCAGCAGCGTAGGTAACAGCCAAGAGACCCAGTACTTC,CASSVGNSQETQYF
TRBJ2-1,.,TRBV7-9,.,TGTGCCAGCAGCTCCTTCGTCCCCCTCTCCTACAATGAGCAGTTCTTC,CASSSFVPLSYNEQFF
TRBJ1-2,.,TRBV7-6,.,TGTGCCAGCAGCCCGTCGGTGAGCAATGGCTACACCTTC,CASSPSVSNGYTF
TRBJ1-1,.,TRBV6-4,.,TGTGCCAGCATACTAAGGGGCACTGAAGCTTTCTTT,CASILRGTEAFF
TRBJ2-1,.,TRBV6-1,TRBD1,TGTGCCAGCAGAGGACAGGGTGAGCAGTTCTTC,CASRGQGEQFF
TRBJ2-7,.,TRBV5-1,TRBD1,TGCGCCAGCAGCCAGGACAGGGGGCTATACGAGCAGTACTTC,CASSQDRGLYEQYF
TRBJ2-7,.,TRBV28,.,TGTGCCAGCAGTTTATACGGTATCCGTGGCGAGCAGTACTTC,CASSLYGIRGEQYF
TRBJ2-7,.,TRBV27,.,TGTGCCAGCAGGAGGGACTGGGGGAGTTACGAGCAGTACTTC,CASRRDWGSYEQYF
TRBJ2-2,.,TRBV28,TRBD2,TGTGCCAGCAGCTTCTTTGGGACTAGCGGGTCCTCCACCGGGGAGCTGTTTTTT,CASSFFGTSGSSTGELFF
TRBJ2-3,.,TRBV9,.,TGTGCCAGCAGCCCCGAGAGCAGGGTAACAGATACGCAGTATTTT,CASSPESRVTDTQYF
TRBJ1-5,few,TRBV12-1,.,TGTGCCAGCAGCCCGAGGGCCCCCGGACAGCCCCAGCATTTT,CASSPRAPGQPQHF
TRBJ2-7,.,TRBV19,TRBD2,TGTGCCAGTAGCGGCCGGGGACTAGCGAGGGAGCAGTACTTC,CASSGRGLAREQYF
TRBJ2-5,.,TRBV14,.,TGTGCCAGCAGCCTTGCAAGGGGTCCCCAGTACTTC,CASSLARGPQYF
TRBJ1-3,.,TRBV5-6,.,TGTGCCAGCAGGTTGAACTACGCTGGAAACACCATATATTTT,CASRLNYAGNTIYF
TRBJ1-2,.,TRBV19,.,TGTGCCAGCACGAGGACAGCCACTAGTGGCTACACCTTC,CASTRTATSGYTF
TRBJ1-1,.,TRBV28,TRBD1,TGTGCCAGCAGTGACACGGACAGGGCGGCCAGGTATGCTTTCTTT,CASSDTDRAARYAFF
TRBJ2-7,.,TRBV5-4,.,TGTGCCAGCAGCTCACAGGGCCAGGGTTCCTACGAGCAGTACTTC,CASSSQGQGSYEQYF
TRBJ1-5,.,TRBV15,TRBD1,TGTGCCACCAGCGGAGGGACAGGGGTCAATCAGCCCCAGCATTTT,CATSGGTGVNQPQHF
TRBJ2-5,.,TRBV6-1,.,TGTGCCAGCATGGAAATGGAGGTGTCAGAGACCCAGTACTTC,CASMEMEVSETQYF
TRBJ1-1,.,TRBV23-1,.,TGCGCCAGCAGTCAATCCCCTCCGGGGGATGTGGACACTGAAGCTTTCTTT,CASSQSPPGDVDTEAFF
TRBJ1-2,.,TRBV28,.,TGTGCCAGCAGTGATACACAGGGTTTCGATGGCTACACCTTC,CASSDTQGFDGYTF
TRBJ2-5,.,TRBV28,TRBD1,TGTGCCAGCACCACAGGGGGTGGAGAAGAGACCCAGTACTTC,CASTTGGGEETQYF
TRBJ2-7,.,TRBV7-9,TRBD2,TGTGCCAGCAGCTCAAGCGGGAGGGGGGGCGAGCAGTACTTC,CASSSSGRGGEQYF